This entry lists 7 T cell receptor beta chains sequenced from one sample in a study of shared clonotypes between healthy human individuals. Terminally differentiated effector memory CD45RA+ cells were left out of the naive CD8 fraction, which was CD45RO-negative and positively selected for CCR7. This table comes from immunoSEQ multiplex PCR, and its TCRdb copy is limited to in-frame clones, with some not included. The sample lists some 580,000 clones; about 98% were seen once. Sequenced sample: naive CD8+ T cells sorted from blood. The receptor set was obtained from a young man in good health.

The chain has TRBV29-1 and TRBJ2-3; 9 bases match TRBD1. Germline assignment: CDR1 SQVTM and CDR2 ANQGSEA. V shed 0 bases and J 1 base; nucleotides not matched to a gene: 14. The CDR3 runs 19 residues. Here the CDR3 DNA reads TGCAGCGTTGAAGAACCTTACAGGGGGCAGCTCTACCGCACAGATACGCAGTATTTT. As protein: CSVEEPYRGQLYRTDTQYF.

The rearrangement links TRBV9 to TRBJ1-4; 7 bases are shared with TRBD1. CDR1 SGDLS and CDR2 YYNGEE come from the germline V gene. V was pared by 3 bases and J by 7 bases, with 9 bases of the junction left unmatched. CDR3 length: 15 amino acids. The CDR3 DNA follows: TGTGCCAGCAGCGAACTAACAGGGGCCGGTGAAAAACTGTTTTTT. Protein sequence: CASSELTGAGEKLFF.

This chain connects TRBV7-9 to TRBJ1-5, with TRBD1 identical over 7 bases. Trimming removed 5 bases from V and 7 bases from J; junction bases left unmatched: 11. Germline CDR1 reads SEHNR; CDR2 reads FQNEAQ (reference sequence). The CDR3 has 15 residues. The CDR3 DNA sequence: TGTGCCAGCAGCCCCAGGGGGGGGGCCGGGCAGCCCCAGCATTTT. Its translation is CASSPRGGAGQPQHF.

The V and J genes are TRBV14 and TRBJ2-1, with 7 bases matching TRBD1. Unmatched junction bases numbered 12, after V lost 6 bases and J lost 4 bases. Germline V gene lookup returns CDR1 SGHDN and CDR2 FVKESK. The CDR3 extends over 16 amino acids. The CDR3 loop reads CASSRRTGDLYNEQFF. The CDR3 region has the DNA TGTGCCAGCAGTCGCCGTACAGGGGATTTATACAATGAGCAGTTCTTC. Filled out from reference TRBV14 and TRBJ2-1, the complete variable domain reads EAGVTQFPSHSVIEKGQTVTLRCDPISGHDNLYWYRRVMGKEIKFLLHFVKESKQDESGMPNNRFLAERTGGTYSTLKVQPAELEDSGVYFCASSRRTGDLYNEQFFGPGTRLTVL.

The chain recombines TRBV7-6 with TRBJ2-1; 14 nucleotides line up with TRBD2. Trimming took 1 base from V and 10 from J; bases not matched to a gene: 18. Germline V gene data show CDR1 as SGHVS and CDR2 as FNYEAQ. The CDR3 is 20 residues long. This CDR3 reads CASSLVPSTPGLAGVREQFF. In DNA, the CDR3 is TGTGCCAGCAGCTTAGTACCCTCCACTCCGGGACTAGCGGGAGTCAGGGAGCAGTTCTTC. Based on the CDR3 plus reference TRBV7-6 and TRBJ2-1, the full variable domain is GAGVSQSPRYKVTKRGQDVALRCDPISGHVSLYWYRQALGQGPEFLTYFNYEAQQDKSGLPNDRFSAERPEGSISTLTIQRTEQRDSAMYRCASSLVPSTPGLAGVREQFFGPGTRLTVL.

The chain combines TRBV7-9 with TRBJ2-2; D gene uncertain. The CDR3 is 17 residues long. Germline CDR1 and CDR2: SEHNR and FQNEAQ (reference sequence). V was cut by 1 base and J by 0 bases, with 12 bases left in between. CDR3: CASSLDWQNTNTGELFF. In nucleotides, the CDR3 is TGTGCCAGCAGCTTAGACTGGCAGAATACGAACACCGGGGAGCTGTTTTTT. The entire variable domain, with the rest obtained from reference TRBV7-9 and TRBJ2-2, is as follows: DTGVSQNPRHKITKRGQNVTFRCDPISEHNRLYWYRQTLGQGPEFLTYFQNEAQLEKSRLLSDRFSAERPKGSFSTLEIQRTEQGDSAMYLCASSLDWQNTNTGELFFGEGSRLTVL.

The gene calls are TRBV29-1 and TRBJ2-7; no clear D. The CDR3 sequence is 11 residues long. Per germline, CDR1 SQVTM and CDR2 ANQGSEA. V shed 6 bases and J shed 4 bases, with 10 bases lying between them. The CDR3 bases are TGCAGCGTGCCGGACGGTTACGAGCAGTACTTC. Translated, it gives CSVPDGYEQYF.